The 19 T cell receptor beta chains listed next were all sequenced from one sample in a study of cytomegalovirus exposure and HLA in healthy donors. Primers included in the PCR were 60 Vbeta and 13 Jbeta primers. The data were produced by immunoSEQ multiplex PCR, yet TCRdb's version contains in-frame clones alone and is incomplete. The table lists 100,000 to 150,000 clones, approximately 77% of them singletons. Material: PBMCs. The receptors were sampled from a woman in her 40s in good health and CMV-seronegative.

The rearrangement uses TRBV6-5 and TRBJ1-2, with 11 bases fitting TRBD1. This CDR3 is built from 14 residues. CDR1 is MNHEY and CDR2 is SVGAGI in the germline V gene. The V gene end was trimmed by 7 bases and the J gene end by 3 bases; junction bases not matched to a gene: 4. CDR3 residues: CASTGQGADYGYTF. The CDR3 region has the DNA TGTGCCAGCACCGGACAGGGGGCGGACTATGGCTACACCTTC.

The rearrangement uses TRBV7-9 and TRBJ1-1; 10 bases agree with TRBD1. This CDR3 is 14 amino acids long. V shed 3 bases, J shed 7 bases, and the junction held 5 bases outside the gene matches. CDR1 is SEHNR, CDR2 FQNEAQ, per germline (reference sequence). The CDR3 loop reads CASSFAGTGVEAFF. The CDR3 coding sequence is TGTGCCAGCAGCTTCGCCGGGACAGGGGTTGAAGCTTTCTTT.

The V call is TRBV5-6, the J call TRBJ2-5, with 10 bases that match TRBD2. J lost 2 bases, V lost 0 bases, and 7 bases had no gene match. CDR3 length equals 17 residues. The germline gives CDR1 SGHDT, CDR2 YYEEEE. The CDR3 DNA is TGTGCCAGCAGCTTGGCGGCTAGCGGGGGCCAACAAGAGACCCAGTACTTC. Amino acids: CASSLAASGGQQETQYF.

The chain combines TRBV5-1 with TRBJ1-2; no firm D call. Germline CDR1 reads SGHRS; CDR2 reads YFSETQ. V lost 0 bases and J 0 bases, leaving 6 bases between the germline ends. The CDR3 is 14 amino acids. As DNA, the CDR3 is TGCGCCAGCAGCTTGGCCAGCGCTAACTATGGCTACACCTTC. This encodes CASSLASANYGYTF.

This clone appeared once. V and J are TRBV5-1 and TRBJ2-2; D possibly corresponds to TRBD2 (5 bases). CDR1 and CDR2 from the germline V gene are SGHRS and YFSETQ. V was clipped by 5 bases and J by 1 base, with 12 bases between them. The CDR3 contains 15 residues. Here the CDR3 DNA reads TGCGCCAGCAGAAAGGACGGAGGGAACACCGGGGAGCTGTTTTTT. Amino acids: CASRKDGGNTGELFF.

This clone has just one count. This chain uses TRBV27 with TRBJ1-2; 9 nucleotides agree with TRBD1. Germline trimming cut 6 bases from V and 6 bases from J; bases unmatched to any gene: 11. Germline lookup yields CDR1 MNHEY and CDR2 SMNVEV (reference sequence). The CDR3 extends over 15 amino acids. CDR3 residues: CASRVPGQGSNGYTF. CDR3 bases: TGTGCCAGCAGAGTGCCGGGACAGGGCTCGAATGGCTACACCTTC.

The chain couples TRBV27 to TRBJ2-3; unclear D gene. CDR3 size: 15 residues. Germline V gene lookup returns CDR1 MNHEY and CDR2 SMNVEV (reference sequence). The ends were cut back, 5 bases at V and 1 base at J, with 13 bases in the middle. CDR3 sequence reads: CASSRSIYGTDTQYF. In DNA form, the CDR3 reads TGTGCCAGCAGTCGGTCCATTTACGGCACAGATACGCAGTATTTT.

The gene calls are TRBV19 and TRBJ1-6; D is possibly TRBD1 (5 bases). There are 13 residues in the CDR3. Germline CDR1 LNHDA, CDR2 SQIVND (reference sequence). The V and J ends lost 3 bases and 10 bases respectively, with 10 bases between them. CDR3: CASSISQGSPLHF. The CDR3 coding sequence is TGTGCCAGTAGTATTTCCCAGGGCTCACCCCTCCACTTT.

The gene calls are TRBV28 and TRBJ2-4; 8 bases match TRBD1. The CDR3 contains 14 residues. The junction had 6 bases not matched to a gene; V was cut back by 5 bases and J by 6 bases. The germline gives CDR1 MDHEN, CDR2 SYDVKM. The CDR3 spells CASSQGARLNIQYF. CDR3 bases: TGTGCCAGCAGTCAGGGGGCCCGCTTAAACATTCAGTACTTC.

Only one count was recorded for this clone. The chain has TRBV5-1 and TRBJ2-5, with 12 nucleotides matching TRBD2. This CDR3 has 15 amino acids. In germline, CDR1 is SGHRS, CDR2 YFSETQ. V shed 3 bases, J shed 4 bases, and the junction held 4 bases outside the gene matches. The DNA for the CDR3 is TGCGCCAGCAGCTCAACTAGCGGGGGGAGAGAGACCCAGTACTTC. Its translation is CASSSTSGGRETQYF.

This chain connects TRBV5-1 to TRBJ2-3; a weak D match, TRBD1 (6 bases). V lost 8 bases to trimming and J lost 2 bases, with 15 bases between them. The CDR3 is 14 residues long. Germline CDR1 and CDR2: SGHRS and YFSETQ. This chain's CDR3 is CASTRDIPTDTQYF. For the CDR3, the DNA is TGCGCCAGTACTCGGGACATACCCACAGATACGCAGTATTTT.

V gene TRBV4-3 combines with J gene TRBJ2-1, with 8 bases that match TRBD2. CDR1 and CDR2 from the germline V gene are LGHNA and YSLEER. The V gene end was trimmed by 4 bases and the J gene end by 7 bases; junction bases not matched to a gene: 9. The CDR3 runs to 15 residues. The CDR3 here is CASSRHRGGLNEQFF. The CDR3 DNA reads TGCGCCAGCAGCCGCCATCGGGGGGGATTAAATGAGCAGTTCTTC.

The V call is TRBV21-1, the J call TRBJ1-4. TRBV21-1 represents a pseudogene. The CDR3 runs to 16 residues. The chain's CDR3 is CASSGCIGATNEKLFF. In nucleotides, the CDR3 is TGTGCCAGCAGCGGGTGTATCGGAGCAACTAATGAAAAACTGTTTTTT.

The chain uses TRBV7-2 and TRBJ2-6; D call uncertain. Germline loops: CDR1 SGHTA, CDR2 FQGNSA. There are 17 residues in the CDR3. V lost 1 base, J lost 1 base, and 11 bases lay in between. The CDR3 bases are TGTGCCAGCAGCTTAGTGGGCAGGTCGTCTGGGGCCAACGTCCTGACTTTC. Encoded protein: CASSLVGRSSGANVLTF. Full variable domain (missing parts from reference TRBV7-2 and TRBJ2-6): GAGVSQSPSNKVTEKGKDVELRCDPISGHTALYWYRQSLGQGLEFLIYFQGNSAPDKSGLPSDRFSAERTGGSVSTLTIQRTQQEDSAVYLCASSLVGRSSGANVLTFGAGSRLTVL.

The chain joins TRBV9 to TRBJ1-5; D possibly corresponds to TRBD1 (5 bases). The CDR3 extends over 13 amino acids. V was shortened by 0 bases and J by 6 bases, with 7 bases between the two germline ends. Germline CDR1 SGDLS, CDR2 YYNGEE. DNA of the CDR3: TGTGCCAGCAGCGTAGATCAGGGTCAGCCCCAGCATTTT. It codes for CASSVDQGQPQHF.

V gene TRBV18 combines with J gene TRBJ1-1; D ambiguous. Trimming took 3 bases from V and 0 from J, leaving 11 bases between them. The CDR3 extends over 15 amino acids. CDR1 and CDR2 from the germline V gene are KGHSH and LQKENI. The CDR3 reads CASSPDQAMNTEAFF. DNA of the CDR3: TGTGCCAGCTCACCCGACCAGGCTATGAACACTGAAGCTTTCTTT.

For the CDR3, the DNA is TGTGCCAGCAGCTCGGGACAGGAACCCACAGATACGCAGTATTTT. Its translation: CASSSGQEPTDTQYF. The V and J genes are TRBV7-6 and TRBJ2-3; 8 bases match TRBD1. Germline assignment: CDR1 SGHVS and CDR2 FNYEAQ. This CDR3 has 15 amino acids. The trim removed 4 bases at V and 2 bases at J, leaving 5 bases unmatched.

The chain is built from TRBV19 and TRBJ1-2; 8 bases align to TRBD1. V lost 3 bases, J lost 7 bases, and 10 bases stayed unmatched. Germline loops: CDR1 LNHDA, CDR2 SQIVND (reference sequence). The length of the CDR3 is 15 residues. The CDR3 sequence is CASSIRTPDRGGYTF. The CDR3 nucleotides are TGTGCCAGTAGTATTCGGACCCCCGACAGGGGTGGCTACACCTTC.

This chain uses TRBV30 with TRBJ2-3, with D unresolved. V shed 0 bases and J shed 2 bases, with 6 bases lying between them. The CDR3 contains 13 residues. Germline assignment: CDR1 GTSNPN and CDR2 SVGIG (reference sequence). The CDR3 here is CAWSVRNTDTQYF. The CDR3 DNA follows: TGTGCCTGGAGTGTGAGAAACACAGATACGCAGTATTTT.